Listed here is a single TCR beta chain. What antigen it recognizes has not been identified. Per-nucleotide qualities are absent, and no much larger clonotype sits a single base away. This entry is derived from a study of T cells in localized non-small cell lung cancer (dated by TCRdb to 2020 to 2022). Broadly, across the study: The study analyzed T cell repertoires of a few hundred early-stage NSCLC patients, comparing tumors and uninvolved tumor-adjacent lungs. The cohort comprised approximately 240 treatment-naïve NSCLC patients with resected, localized lung tumors. NSCLC patients had a mean age of approximately 72 years, and 129 were male and about a hundred female.

At diagnosis, tumor, uninvolved tumor-adjacent lung and peripheral blood were collected and then preserved as a mix of FFPE and fresh-frozen material. For TCR repertoire profiling, the blood samples were analyzed as peripheral blood mononuclear cells. The immunoSEQ Assay was used to sequence TCR beta CDR3 regions from DNA. Per the authors' processing: T cell density was computed as TCR beta template counts normalized to usable DNA estimated by amplifying housekeeping genes. Using the preseqR package, richness was estimated by extrapolating to 120,000 templates for tissue samples and 400,000 templates for PBMC samples. Clonality was defined by subtracting Pielou's evenness from one. Differential abundance testing on productive amino-acid clonotypes, with a minimum total count of 5 and an alpha of 0.1, was used to identify tissue-enriched TCRs. The Jaccard Index and the Morisita Overlap Index were used to measure how much the repertoires overlapped between compartments. GLIPH clustered TCR beta CDR3s with public tetramer-defined viral CDR3s; viral motifs required at least three viral sequences plus V-gene enrichment. TCRdb carries this immuneACCESS record with in-frame sequences only. Its versions omit some clonotypes, under half of them owing to an unresolved V gene in the studies checked, with the rest unexplained. V and J calls and clone size follow that table, whereas D and trimming were derived from the DNA. The sample table shows about 40,000 clones, and 80% to 85% are seen once. The ten most abundant clones make up under 7.5% of the sample.

The paper as a whole reports these results and caveats: Longer overall survival was associated with higher T cell density in blood, whereas shorter survival was associated with higher clonality in adjacent lung. Of the top 100 tumor clones, a median of roughly 53 were detected in paired uninvolved adjacent lung; about 26 were also among that lung's top 100. Uninvolved tumor-adjacent lung showed the highest T cell clonality, higher than tumor, which suggests more focused antigenic responses in the uninvolved tumor-adjacent lung. Because the study design was exploratory, TCR variables were selected using unadjusted p-values without false-discovery rate correction. Because multi-region tumor sequencing was not done, intratumor heterogeneity could not be ruled out.

The receptor's source is a male donor at least 60 years old with stage II lung adenocarcinoma. Sample: peripheral blood mononuclear cells, taken before any cancer treatment.

CDR3 protein: CASSPSTGVKGYRPQHF. The sequence in DNA is TGTGCCAGCTCACCCTCGACAGGCGTCAAGGGATATCGGCCCCAGCATTTT. The chain links TRBV18 with TRBJ1-5; the D gene is perhaps TRBD1, on 6 matching bases. V drops 3 bases and J drops 9 bases, leaving 24 bases in between. Taken from the germline V gene, the CDR1 and CDR2 loops are KGHSH and LQKENI. From its cysteine to its phenylalanine, the CDR3 spans 17 amino acids. The DNA shown is the 51-base CDR3, in frame from base 1.